Included here is one T cell receptor (beta chain) sequence, with context. This clonotype was counted a few times. Its binding antigen is unknown. Base qualities are not at hand, and no much larger clone is one base apart. Its CDR3 holds 14 amino acids, cysteine through phenylalanine. Solely the CDR3 DNA is kept, with 42 bases framed from the first base. Trimming accounts for 7 bases at V and 2 bases at J, while the number of junction bases matched to no gene is 8. The CDR1 and CDR2 encoded by the germline V gene are SGHRS and YFSETQ. These data originate in a study of response to subunit inactivated influenza vaccine (dated by TCRdb to between 2017 and 2018). In terms of the full investigation: Deep quantitative T cell receptor repertoire profiling was used in the study to track responses to a trivalent subunit inactivated influenza vaccine.

Libraries were built with RT-PCR. This sample was sequenced with an Illumina HiSeq 2500. In TCRdb, the public reads were trimmed at Q25 with fastp and aligned with MiXCR, with productive beta chains retained. Each record represents a unique CDR3 protein, reported with the most common genes and DNA among its rows. Recorded for this sample are some 850,000 distinct CDR3 sequences; about 18% of them occurred a single time. The ten most abundant clones make up under 13% of the sample. Study-wide findings and limitations: It was suggested by the authors that each seasonal influenza vaccination may recruit only a limited number of new T cells.

The chain joins TRBV5-1 to TRBJ2-7; TRBD1 fits 8 bases in the junction. Specimen: PBMCs from blood, collected more than 4 days after vaccination. The sequence derives from a man over 45 who received an inactivated influenza vaccine. Donor details come from another sample of the same person, matched by shared clones. The DNA is as follows: TGCGCCAGCTCCGACAGGGGCGCCACCTACGAGCAGTACTTC. Its amino acids are CASSDRGATYEQYF.